Following are 30 T cell receptor beta chains from one sample sequenced in a study of OX40 agonist ivuxolimab in advanced cancers. Sequencing used immunoSEQ multiplex PCR; TCRdb keeps in-frame clones, though not all of them. Of about 110,000 clones in the sample, less than 95% are singletons; the top ten hold 0.45% to 0.5%. This sample comprised CD4+ or CD8+ T cells sorted from blood, obtained in a trial of the OX40 agonist ivuxolimab. The origin of the receptors is an adult with an advanced solid tumor such as melanoma, head and neck, liver or kidney cancer.

This chain joins TRBV28 and TRBJ1-4; D is unclear. The CDR3 covers 12 residues. Looked up from germline, CDR1 is MDHEN and CDR2 is SYDVKM. Deletions cut 2 bases from V and 8 bases from J, with 6 bases between. CDR3 in DNA: TGTGCCAGCAGTTTACAACGCGAAAAACTGTTTTTT. Its translation is CASSLQREKLFF.

The gene calls are TRBV29-1 and TRBJ2-1, with D tentatively TRBD2 (5 bases). Between the trimmed V and J ends, which lost 4 bases and 7 bases, there was a span of 14 bases. The CDR3 sequence is 13 residues long. Germline V gene lookup returns CDR1 SQVTM and CDR2 ANQGSEA. CDR3 DNA: TGCAGCGTTGTTAGTTGGGAGACAAATGAGCAGTTCTTC. Translated: CSVVSWETNEQFF.

J is TRBJ2-2 and V is TRBV14; 7 nucleotides align to TRBD1. Germline loops: CDR1 SGHDN, CDR2 FVKESK. The CDR3 contains 13 residues. The trim removed 2 bases at V and 6 bases at J, leaving 0 bases unmatched. CDR3 sequence (DNA): TGTGCCAGCAGCCAACAGGGGGCCGGGGAGCTGTTTTTT. Protein product: CASSQQGAGELFF. The whole variable domain, filled in from reference TRBV14 and TRBJ2-2, reads EAGVTQFPSHSVIEKGQTVTLRCDPISGHDNLYWYRRVMGKEIKFLLHFVKESKQDESGMPNNRFLAERTGGTYSTLKVQPAELEDSGVYFCASSQQGAGELFFGEGSRLTVL.

The chain uses TRBV6-5 and TRBJ1-6; D is ambiguous. The germline V gene has CDR1 MNHEY and CDR2 SVGAGI. The germline V and J ends were trimmed by 0 bases and 0 bases, with 6 bases remaining between them. CDR3 length: 16 residues. CDR3: CASSYSTSSYNSPLHF. The CDR3 coding sequence is TGTGCCAGCAGTTACTCGACGAGCTCCTATAATTCACCCCTCCACTTT.

The V gene is TRBV6-5, the J gene TRBJ2-3; 10 nucleotides align to TRBD1. The V and J ends lost 4 bases and 3 bases, in that order; junction bases with no gene match: 7. Germline V CDR1 and CDR2: MNHEY, SVGAGI. This CDR3 has 16 amino acids. This chain's CDR3 is CASSSPGQGRTDTQYF. In DNA, the CDR3 is TGTGCCAGCAGTTCGCCGGGACAGGGGAGGACAGATACGCAGTATTTT.

The chain recombines TRBV9 with TRBJ2-1; a weak D match, TRBD2 (7 bases). Trimming pared 0 bases from V and 8 bases from J, leaving 18 bases between. The CDR3 extends over 16 amino acids. From germline, CDR1 is SGDLS and CDR2 YYNGEE. The CDR3 DNA reads TGTGCCAGCAGCGTAGGGGCGGGGGCCACTTCACATGAGCAGTTCTTC. Translated, it gives CASSVGAGATSHEQFF.

A single count supports this clone. The chain is built from TRBV29-1 and TRBJ1-4; 7 bases are shared with TRBD1. The CDR3 loop spans 13 amino acids. In germline, CDR1 is SQVTM, CDR2 ANQGSEA. Trimming removed 3 bases from V and 5 bases from J; junction bases left unmatched: 3. DNA for the CDR3: TGCAGCGTTGAGAGGGGGCAGAATGAAAAACTGTTTTTT. This codes for CSVERGQNEKLFF.

This chain links TRBV6-5 with TRBJ2-6; D not resolved. Germline V lookup: CDR1 MNHEY, CDR2 SVGAGI. Trimming cost V 2 bases and J 2 bases, with 7 bases left between them. The CDR3 extends over 15 amino acids. CDR3 amino acids: CASSYPSTGANVLTF. The CDR3 coding sequence is TGTGCCAGCAGTTACCCAAGTACTGGGGCCAACGTCCTGACTTTC.

The chain combines TRBV7-9 with TRBJ2-1, with TRBD1 identical over 12 bases. The CDR3 sequence is 16 residues long. V was pared by 5 bases and J by 5 bases, with 7 bases of the junction left unmatched. Germline CDR1 reads SEHNR; CDR2 reads FQNEAQ (reference sequence). The CDR3 loop reads CASSQAGTGGHNEQFF. CDR3 DNA: TGTGCCAGCAGCCAAGCCGGGACAGGGGGCCACAATGAGCAGTTCTTC.

This chain links TRBV28 with TRBJ1-2, with 12 bases lining up with TRBD1. J lost 8 bases, V lost 6 bases, and 4 bases had no gene match. Germline V gene sequence: CDR1 MDHEN, CDR2 SYDVKM. This CDR3 spans 13 amino acids. The CDR3 DNA follows: TGTGCCAGCAGGGGACAGGGGGCGGAGGGCTACACCTTC. Amino acids: CASRGQGAEGYTF.

CDR3: CASSLGEGSAYGYTF. In DNA, the CDR3 is TGCGCCAGCAGCTTGGGTGAGGGCAGCGCCTATGGCTACACCTTC. The chain employs TRBV5-1 and TRBJ1-2, with no clear D. The germline V gene encodes CDR1 SGHRS and CDR2 YFSETQ. With 0 bases removed from V and 4 bases from J, the gap between germline ends came to 13 bases. CDR3 length equals 15 residues. The complete variable domain, with remaining parts taken from reference TRBV5-1 and TRBJ1-2, reads KAGVTQTPRYLIKTRGQQVTLSCSPISGHRSVSWYQQTPGQGLQFLFEYFSETQRNKGNFPGRFSGRQFSNSRSEMNVSTLELGDSALYLCASSLGEGSAYGYTFGSGTRLTVV.

Note on this clone: One junction end disagrees with the germline gene, perhaps due to a read error. The chain links TRBV7-7 to TRBJ2-5; D remains unclear. The CDR3 runs to 12 residues. Germline-derived CDR1 and CDR2 are SSHAT and FNYEAQ (reference sequence). CDR3 loop: CASSSGRETQYF. The CDR3 coding sequence is TGTGCTAGCAGCTCCGGGCGGGAGACCCAGTACTTC.

The sample holds one count of this clone. The rearrangement joins TRBV7-2 to TRBJ1-2; tentative D call: TRBD1 (5 bases). Per germline, CDR1 SGHTA and CDR2 FQGNSA. The V end was cut by 5 bases, the J end by 3 bases, with 25 bases between. The CDR3 contains 18 residues. CDR3 DNA: TGTGCCAGCAGCATCCGAGTAGGCCGTCTGGGACTTGACTATGGCTACACCTTC. It is translated as CASSIRVGRLGLDYGYTF.

The J gene is TRBJ2-5, the V gene TRBV11-3; D is possibly TRBD1 or TRBD2 (5 bases each). TRBJ2-7 matches the DNA end more closely, so the J call is doubtful. Looked up from germline, CDR1 is SGHNT and CDR2 is YENEEA. This CDR3 contains 14 residues. As DNA, the CDR3 is TGTGCCAGCAGCTCGGGACGGAACTCCTACGAGCAGTACTTC. Translation gives CASSSGRNSYEQYF.

The chain links TRBV10-3 to TRBJ1-2; 10 bases are shared with TRBD1. V was pared by 3 bases and J by 4 bases, with 5 bases of the junction left unmatched. Germline V gives CDR1 ENHRY, CDR2 SYGVKD. The CDR3 contains 15 residues. This CDR3 reads CAISDGQGVGYGYTF. CDR3 coding DNA: TGTGCCATCAGTGACGGACAGGGGGTCGGCTATGGCTACACCTTC.

The gene calls are TRBV5-1 and TRBJ2-7; no definite D call. CDR1 SGHRS and CDR2 YFSETQ come from the germline V gene. This CDR3 contains 11 residues. V lost 2 bases, J lost 0 bases, and 0 bases lay in between. The CDR3 spells CASSFSYEQYF. CDR3 nucleotide sequence: TGCGCCAGCAGCTTCTCCTACGAGCAGTACTTC.

In this sample, this clone turned up a few times. This CDR3 is CASSSNSGWSSEQYF. CDR3 sequence (DNA): TGTGCCAGCAGCTCCAACAGCGGGTGGAGTAGCGAGCAGTACTTC. The chain employs TRBV25-1 and TRBJ2-7, with D possibly TRBD2 on 6 matching bases. V gave up 6 bases and J gave up 6 bases, with 21 bases separating them. In germline, CDR1 is MGHDK, CDR2 SYGVNS. This CDR3 spans 15 amino acids.

As DNA, the CDR3 is TGTGCCAGCAGCCTCCCGCCAGCAAACTCTGGGGCCAACGTCCTGACTTTC. Its translation: CASSLPPANSGANVLTF. This chain connects TRBV7-2 to TRBJ2-6; D gene unclear. This CDR3 spans 17 amino acids. Germline lookup yields CDR1 SGHTA and CDR2 FQGNSA. V dropped 5 bases and J dropped 0 bases, with 14 bases sitting between them.

The chain uses TRBV5-1 and TRBJ2-6, with D perhaps TRBD1 or TRBD2 (6 bases each). The V and J ends lost 2 bases and 1 base respectively, with 19 bases between them. Germline CDR1 SGHRS, CDR2 YFSETQ. The CDR3 contains 19 residues. The DNA of the CDR3 is TGCGCCAGCAGCTTCGGAGGGGGACACGTTCTATCTGGGGCCAACGTCCTGACTTTC. Translation gives CASSFGGGHVLSGANVLTF.

The gene calls are TRBV18 and TRBJ1-2, with D maybe TRBD1 (6 bases). The CDR3 is 13 amino acids. CDR1 and CDR2 from the germline V gene are KGHSH and LQKENI. Trimming took off 2 bases at V and 4 bases at J, with 8 bases between the two ends. CDR3 region: CASSPADSYGYTF. In DNA, the CDR3 is TGTGCCAGCTCACCAGCGGACAGCTATGGCTACACCTTC. The whole variable domain, remainder taken from reference TRBV18 and TRBJ1-2, is NAGVMQNPRHLVRRRGQEARLRCSPMKGHSHVYWYRQLPEEGLKFMVYLQKENIIDESGMPKERFSAEFPKEGPSILRIQQVVRGDSAAYFCASSPADSYGYTFGSGTRLTVV.

The chain has TRBV7-9 and TRBJ1-1; 9 positions match TRBD1. The CDR3 is 14 residues long. V was pared by 5 bases and J by 6 bases, with 7 bases of the junction left unmatched. The V gene's germline CDR1 is SEHNR and CDR2 FQNEAQ (reference sequence). The CDR3 loop is CASSRDRERPEAFF. CDR3 nucleotide sequence: TGTGCCAGCAGCCGGGACAGGGAAAGACCTGAAGCTTTCTTT.

This sequence joins TRBV27 and TRBJ2-1, with D unresolved. CDR3 length: 13 residues. Trimming left V 6 bases short and J 4 bases short, with 10 bases between. CDR1 MNHEY and CDR2 SMNVEV come from the germline V gene (reference sequence). CDR3 coding DNA: TGTGCCAGCAGCCGTTATGAGTACAATGAGCAGTTCTTC. It is translated as CASSRYEYNEQFF.

This clone was counted between two and nine times. V gene TRBV7-2 combines with J gene TRBJ2-5, with a possible D match to TRBD2 (6 bases). Germline CDR1 SGHTA, CDR2 FQGNSA. CDR3 length: 14 amino acids. V was clipped by 6 bases and J by 4 bases, with 15 bases between them. CDR3 in DNA: TGTGCCAGCAGTTCATACCTAGCGAGAGAGACCCAGTACTTC. Translated: CASSSYLARETQYF.

The V call is TRBV10-3, the J call TRBJ1-3, with TRBD1 matching over 8 bases. Germline-derived CDR1 and CDR2 are ENHRY and SYGVKD. With V trimmed by 7 bases and J by 3 bases, 2 bases remained unmatched. CDR3 size: 13 residues. The CDR3 spells CAITDRGGNTIYF. The DNA for the CDR3 is TGTGCCATCACTGACAGGGGTGGAAACACCATATATTTT.

The rearrangement uses TRBV5-6 and TRBJ2-3; D is perhaps TRBD1 or TRBD2 (5 bases each). This CDR3 is 14 amino acids long. Trimming removed 2 bases from V and 5 bases from J, with 12 bases in between. Germline CDR1 reads SGHDT; CDR2 reads YYEEEE. CDR3 region: CASSFQGARDTQYF. DNA of the CDR3: TGTGCCAGCAGCTTCCAGGGAGCCAGAGATACGCAGTATTTT.

This rearrangement joins TRBV19 to TRBJ1-3, with a possible D match to TRBD1 (6 bases). Germline V CDR1 and CDR2: LNHDA, SQIVND (reference sequence). CDR3 length: 18 amino acids. Trimming shortened V by 7 bases and J by 0 bases, and 22 bases separated the two germline ends. CDR3 in amino acids: CASKAPGWGHRSGNTIYF. The CDR3 nucleotides read TGTGCCAGTAAGGCTCCCGGCTGGGGGCACCGCTCTGGAAACACCATATATTTT.

The rearrangement links TRBV19 to TRBJ2-3; TRBD1 might be the D (6 bases). Germline-derived CDR1 and CDR2 are LNHDA and SQIVND (reference sequence). The CDR3 contains 15 residues. Trimming stripped 1 base from V and 4 bases from J, with 12 bases between. CDR3 nucleotides: TGTGCCAGTAGTATAGGAGGACAGCGATCAGATACGCAGTATTTT. It translates to CASSIGGQRSDTQYF.

CDR3 loop: CASSLEQGLISGNTIYF. CDR3 sequence (DNA): TGTGCCAGCAGCTTAGAACAGGGACTCATCTCTGGAAACACCATATATTTT. The gene calls are TRBV7-2 and TRBJ1-3, with D maybe TRBD1 (6 bases). The CDR3 spans 17 residues. Between the trimmed V and J ends, which lost 1 base and 0 bases, there was a span of 13 bases. Per the germline V gene, CDR1 is SGHTA and CDR2 is FQGNSA.

The chain employs TRBV4-3 and TRBJ1-1; TRBD1 matches 9 bases. CDR1 is LGHNA, CDR2 YSLEER, per germline. This CDR3 has 14 residues. Trimming removed 7 bases from V and 1 base from J; junction bases left unmatched: 4. In nucleotides, the CDR3 is TGCGCCAGCACCCTGGACAGGGGGAACACTGAAGCTTTCTTT. It specifies CASTLDRGNTEAFF.

The chain couples TRBV28 to TRBJ1-6; D uncertain. The CDR3 spans 13 residues. V lost 9 bases and J 11 bases, leaving 17 bases between the germline ends. In germline, CDR1 is MDHEN, CDR2 SYDVKM. As DNA, the CDR3 is TGTGCCAGTCGACCCCTCCCGTCTCCACCCCTCCACTTT. It is translated as CASRPLPSPPLHF. Full variable domain (outside the CDR3, taken from reference TRBV28 and TRBJ1-6): DVKVTQSSRYLVKRTGEKVFLECVQDMDHENMFWYRQDPGLGLRLIYFSYDVKMKEKGDIPEGYSVSREKKERFSLILESASTNQTSMYLCASRPLPSPPLHFGNGTRLTVT.